These 14 T cell receptor beta chains were all obtained from the same sample, sequenced in a study of T cell responses to AZD1222 COVID-19 vaccine. Data came from immunoSEQ multiplex PCR; TCRdb stores just in-frame clones and leaves some out. The table lists 130,000 to 150,000 clones, approximately 94% of them singletons. The sequenced sample was peripheral blood, obtained on day 0 of AZD1222 vaccination. All receptors derive from an adult in good health.

V usage is TRBV5-1 and J usage is TRBJ2-1; 10 nucleotides align to TRBD2. The CDR3 is 16 residues long. V gave up 4 bases and J gave up 4 bases; unmatched junction bases: 8. Per the germline V gene, CDR1 is SGHRS and CDR2 is YFSETQ. DNA of the CDR3: TGCGCCAGCAGCCTCGCTTGGACTAGCGGTTACAATGAGCAGTTCTTC. Protein product: CASSLAWTSGYNEQFF.

J is TRBJ1-5 and V is TRBV6-6; D might be TRBD1 (5 bases). The CDR3 length is 14 residues. With 6 bases removed from V and 0 bases from J, the gap between germline ends came to 9 bases. Germline V CDR1 and CDR2: MNHNY, SVGAGI (reference sequence). In nucleotides, the CDR3 is TGTGCCAGCAGACCTGGGGGTAGCAATCAGCCCCAGCATTTT. Translation: CASRPGGSNQPQHF.

The rearrangement links TRBV3-1 (or the pseudogene TRBV3-2) to TRBJ1-1, with 11 bases that match TRBD1. The CDR3 has 14 residues. V shed 7 bases and J 3 bases; nucleotides not matched to a gene: 4. The germline CDR1 and CDR2 sequences are LGHDT and YNNKEL (reference sequence). CDR3 loop: CASTPGQGDTEAFF. The DNA of the CDR3 is TGTGCCAGCACACCGGGACAGGGGGACACTGAAGCTTTCTTT.

This clone showed up just a few times. The CDR3 here is CASSFSGLQETQYF. Written as DNA, the CDR3 is TGTGCCAGCAGCTTTTCGGGCCTCCAAGAGACCCAGTACTTC. The rearrangement uses TRBV7-6 and TRBJ2-5; D unresolved. Germline V gene sequence: CDR1 SGHVS, CDR2 FNYEAQ. Trimming removed 3 bases at V and 1 base at J, with 9 bases between. CDR3 size: 14 residues.

The chain employs TRBV29-1 and TRBJ1-1; D unresolved. Deletions cut 3 bases from V and 5 bases from J, with 1 base between. There are 9 residues in the CDR3. The germline V gene has CDR1 SQVTM and CDR2 ANQGSEA. The CDR3 protein is CSVDTEAFF. As DNA, the CDR3 is TGCAGCGTTGATACTGAAGCTTTCTTT.

The chain uses TRBV4-1 and TRBJ1-1; D gene uncertain. The germline gives CDR1 MGHRA, CDR2 YSYEKL. This CDR3 comprises 13 residues. Trimming shortened V by 8 bases and J by 1 base, and 11 bases separated the two germline ends. The CDR3 is CASSWTENTEAFF. DNA of the CDR3: TGCGCCAGCTCTTGGACTGAGAACACTGAAGCTTTCTTT.

The chain is built from TRBV11-1 and TRBJ2-5; unclear D gene. CDR1 is SGHAT and CDR2 is FQDESV in the germline V gene (reference sequence). V lost 1 base to trimming and J lost 3 bases, with 3 bases between them. This CDR3 comprises 12 residues. CDR3 loop: CASSLGEETQYF. In DNA form, the CDR3 reads TGTGCCAGCAGCTTAGGGGAAGAGACCCAGTACTTC.

Here the CDR3 DNA reads TGTGCCAGTAGTATACTGGGCGGGAGGGACCGCTTGTTCTTC. This translates into CASSILGGRDRLFF. V is TRBV19 and J is TRBJ2-1; 9 bases line up with TRBD2. V shed 2 bases and J 15 bases; nucleotides not matched to a gene: 11. Germline V gene lookup returns CDR1 LNHDA and CDR2 SQIVND (reference sequence). CDR3 length equals 14 residues.

The genes are TRBV20-1 and TRBJ1-2, with D possibly TRBD1 on 5 matching bases. Trimming cost V 3 bases and J 8 bases, with 16 bases left between them. This CDR3 spans 13 amino acids. Germline values: CDR1 DFQATT, CDR2 SNEGSKA (reference sequence). This chain's CDR3 is CSASRVPGGGYTF. As DNA, the CDR3 is TGCAGTGCTAGTAGGGTACCGGGGGGAGGCTACACCTTC.

The rearrangement uses TRBV12-5 and TRBJ1-5; possibly TRBD1 for D (5 bases). CDR1 is LGHNT, CDR2 FRNRAP, per germline. V lost 6 bases and J lost 1, with 13 bases in between. The CDR3 has 15 residues. The CDR3 reads CASGPRGVSNQPQHF. The CDR3 coding sequence is TGTGCTAGTGGCCCAAGGGGTGTGAGCAATCAGCCCCAGCATTTT.

V and J are TRBV27 and TRBJ1-2; D uncertain. The germline gives CDR1 MNHEY, CDR2 SMNVEV (reference sequence). Trimming pared 7 bases from V and 7 bases from J, leaving 16 bases between. The CDR3 is made up of 13 amino acids. The CDR3 DNA is TGTGCCAGCACCGACCCCGGTTCGGGTGGCTACACCTTC. As protein: CASTDPGSGGYTF.

The chain is built from TRBV12-3 or TRBV12-4 and TRBJ2-1; no firm D call. The germline V and J ends were trimmed by 8 bases and 10 bases, with 15 bases remaining between them. This CDR3 contains 12 residues. The CDR3 protein is CASAFARREQFF. The CDR3 DNA reads as TGTGCCAGCGCCTTCGCGCGGCGGGAGCAGTTCTTC.

This rearrangement joins TRBV7-2 to TRBJ2-3, with 9 positions matching TRBD2. Per germline, CDR1 SGHTA and CDR2 FQGNSA. The CDR3 covers 16 residues. Trimming cost V 5 bases and J 6 bases; bases outside gene matches: 12. The CDR3 DNA reads as TGTGCCAGCAGCCCGTTAGCGGGGGTAACCCCGGATACGCAGTATTTT. Translated: CASSPLAGVTPDTQYF.

This chain uses TRBV7-9 with TRBJ2-7; 10 bases fit TRBD2. The J segment lost 6 bases and the V segment lost 1 base, leaving 3 bases of the junction unmatched. CDR1 is SEHNR and CDR2 is FQNEAQ in the germline V gene (reference sequence). This CDR3 contains 14 residues. The CDR3: CASSLGTSGTEQYF. The CDR3 DNA reads TGTGCCAGCAGCTTAGGGACTAGCGGAACCGAGCAGTACTTC.